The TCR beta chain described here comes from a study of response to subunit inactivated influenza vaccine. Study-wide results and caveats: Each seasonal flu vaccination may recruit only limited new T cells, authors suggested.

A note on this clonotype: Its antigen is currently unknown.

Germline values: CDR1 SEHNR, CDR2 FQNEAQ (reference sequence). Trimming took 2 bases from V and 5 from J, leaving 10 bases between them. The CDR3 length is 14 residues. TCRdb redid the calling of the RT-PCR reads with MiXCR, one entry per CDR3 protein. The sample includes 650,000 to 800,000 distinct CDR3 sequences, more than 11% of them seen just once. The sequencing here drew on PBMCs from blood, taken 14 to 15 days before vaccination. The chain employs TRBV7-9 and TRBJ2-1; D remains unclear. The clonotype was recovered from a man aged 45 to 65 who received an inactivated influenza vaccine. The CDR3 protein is CASSLQSIDNEQFF. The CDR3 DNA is TGTGCCAGCAGCTTACAATCGATTGACAATGAGCAGTTCTTC. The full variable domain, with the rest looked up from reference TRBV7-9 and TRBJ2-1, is DTGVSQNPRHKITKRGQNVTFRCDPISEHNRLYWYRQTLGQGPEFLTYFQNEAQLEKSRLLSDRFSAERPKGSFSTLEIQRTEQGDSAMYLCASSLQSIDNEQFFGPGTRLTVL.